This T cell receptor beta chain emerged from a study of cytomegalovirus exposure and HLA in healthy donors (TCRdb year 2017). As for the study more broadly: An earlier analysis of approximately 640 of the donors reported roughly 270 Gb of sequence data and 117 million unique TCR beta sequences from around 200 million T cells. Roughly 300 gigabases of sequencing data and 70 million to 100 million unique TCR sequences made up an early release that covered nearly 650 HLA-typed donors. The genetic ancestry cluster associated with self-reported Caucasian donors included about four fifths of the roughly 400 genotyped donors. The study aimed to test whether signatures of past pathogen exposure could be identified by cataloging public T cell receptors. The study used immunosequencing to profile the T cell repertoires of about 670 subjects and linked those repertoires to cytomegalovirus serostatus. Besides the first cohort of 500 to 700 subjects, a separate validation cohort made up of 90 to 150 different subjects was used. The study combined high-throughput TCR immunosequencing, statistical association of individual TCRs with disease status, and machine learning to predict cytomegalovirus infection status. To study patterns of TCR occurrence, a later analysis re-analyzed previously published TCR beta repertoires from around 660 donors and added high-resolution HLA genotyping. In the later analysis, no new phenotypic data were used to find candidate immune exposures; instead, reliance was placed on TCR beta sequences and their occurrence across donors. In an earlier analysis of 587 of the donors, high-throughput TCR beta sequencing was used to judge whether each TCR beta V gene segment behaved as functional or pseudogenic. Donor age, sex, ethnicity and CMV serostatus were collected together with the repertoire data. In a later genetic analysis, genome-wide SNP genotypes for about three fifths of the roughly 670 donors were used, and that subset was treated as a discovery cohort. All discovery cohort repertoires had been generated on a single sequencing platform. HLA typing covered class I and class II loci at four-digit resolution. The number of typed donors differed by locus: about 620-640 for A, B, C, DRB1 and DQB1; 522 for DQA1; roughly 600 for DPA1; and around 450 for DPB1. About five DR-DQ haplotypes were treated as single units for association and clustering because of strong linkage in the cohort. Among approximately 370 genotyped donors of the cohort, an average of about 220,000 unique TCR beta nucleotide sequences was sequenced per donor, of which approximately 18% were non-productive.

The cohort was made up of under 800 healthy bone marrow donors. All cohort members were sampled while nominally healthy, although unrecorded immune exposures were likely present. The donor was CMV seronegative and was included in the group of around 320 seronegative cohort members. A peripheral blood sample was provided by each donor, and peripheral blood mononuclear cells were used for TCR beta sequencing. Genomic DNA extraction from the blood cell samples was performed with the Qiagen DNeasy Blood Extraction Kit. Library preparation was by the immunoSEQ multiplex PCR assay. The multiplex PCR relied on a mix of 60 forward primers for TCR Vbeta segments and 13 reverse primers for TCR Jbeta segments. The CDR3 region of rearranged TCR beta genes was amplified from genomic DNA by a multiplex PCR assay. The amplified TCR beta libraries were sequenced on the Illumina HiSeq System as 87-base-pair reads. As for how the authors treated the data: Across the 700 or so repertoires, a later analysis counted 75 million to 90 million unique TCR beta chains, 9.5 million to 13 million of which were shared by at least two donors. A nearest-neighbor algorithm error-corrected the raw reads and collapsed the reads into unique sequences, merging closely related sequences to remove PCR and sequencing errors. Alignment of CDR3 sequences to IMGT reference sequences was used to assign V, D and J gene segments. For a sequence to be retained, a match of at least six nucleotides was required to both a V gene segment and a J gene segment. Rearrangements were called productive when the CDR3 lacked stop codons and stayed in frame with V and J; all others were non-productive. Following IMGT convention, CDR3 was defined as the stretch from the second conserved V-encoded cysteine to the conserved J-encoded phenylalanine. Sequences without an unambiguous match to a single V gene segment were excluded from the earlier analysis of 450 to 650 of the donors. An earlier analysis of several hundred of the donors called V segments functional above 56.7% productive rearrangements and segregating when the between-donor standard deviation exceeded 5%. To diagnose cytomegalovirus status from the catalog of TCR beta chain sequences, a statistical classification framework was built. A later analysis assigned V and J genes by comparing TCR nucleotide sequences with IMGT/GENE-DB human TR gene sequences. In a later analysis, CDR3 sequences and most-parsimonious VDJ recombination scenarios were assigned using the TCRdist pipeline. In a later analysis, each TCR beta chain was defined by its CDR3 amino acid sequence together with its V-gene family, and reads lacking a unique V-gene family were excluded. In a later analysis, 450 to 600 highly shared, low-generation-probability nucleotide sequences were removed to address suspected cross-contamination and a sequencing artifact. A later analysis calculated a clonal expansion index for each public chain from normalized within-repertoire ranks of inferred template counts. In a later analysis, generation probabilities were computed with a VDJ recombination model fitted to out-of-frame rearrangements, and the resulting probabilities were checked against IGoR. A later analysis scored TCR-TCR, TCR-HLA and TCR-CMV co-occurrence with hypergeometric tests, applying a repertoire-size bias correction to TCR pairs. To estimate false discovery rates, a later analysis permuted the HLA or CMV assignments 20 times. In a later analysis, co-occurring TCRs were grouped using DBSCAN, with TCRdist sequence similarity added in when clustering inside HLA-allele-positive subsets. Repertoires with fewer than 30,000 or more than 120,000 public chains were left out of co-occurrence clustering, as were four to six repertoires with anomalous nucleotide sharing. The table was pulled from immuneACCESS by TCRdb, which kept in-frame rearrangements only. Such tables lose some clones; where checked, under half of the loss comes from unresolved V genes, and the rest has no known cause. The DNA gave D and trimming, while V, J and clone size come from that table. In all, the sample holds about 200,000 clones, and less than 80% of those were seen once. The ten largest clones take up 0.2% to 0.25% of the sample.

The paper as a whole reports these results and caveats: Correlated functional status among segregating V segments might reflect linkage disequilibrium, but an unknown experimental factor could not be ruled out. Roughly uniform sequencing depth across donors was assumed in presence/absence analyses, although this assumption may not hold. A later analysis reported that several top co-occurrence clusters appeared linked to parvovirus B19, influenza, CMV and Epstein-Barr virus. V-gene and J-gene trimming of TCR beta chains was associated with a missense DCLRE1C variant in a later genetic analysis, and the association was replicated in an independent cohort. It was suggested by the authors that the approach could potentially be generalized to other disease states and immunological phenotypes. An earlier analysis of around 500 of the donors showed that most TCR beta V segments appeared in productive rearrangements either about 87% or about 30% of the time, which broadly matched IMGT annotations. A few of the identified cytomegalovirus-associated TCR beta chains were confirmed in vitro to be specific for cytomegalovirus antigens. Only TCR beta chains were sequenced in this cohort, and the absence of alpha or paired-chain data limited detectable features. The classifier was reported to diagnose cytomegalovirus status with high specificity and sensitivity in both the original and validation cohorts. A later analysis found that TCR association rates varied across HLA loci, with DRB1 alleles showing the most associated TCRs and HLA-C alleles the fewest. While some public TCRs were present in many individuals, most TCR sequences turned up only very rarely across donors. Because HLA typing was unavailable for some donors at each locus, only the typed subset was used in association tests. Strong co-occurrence of HLA alleles, especially DR and DQ, made assigning TCR associations to individual alleles difficult. A further reported finding was that TCR beta sequences accurately predicted the HLA-A and HLA-B alleles for most subjects in the first cohort. The earlier analysis of about 600 of the donors excluded some 15 rarely observed V segments, including chromosome 9 orphons, because counts were too low. Compared with equally common non-associated chains, HLA-associated TCR beta chains in a later analysis were more clonally expanded and had lower generation probabilities. In a later analysis, most CMV-associated TCR beta chains were found to appear HLA-restricted, with HLA associations seemingly driven largely by CMV exposure. The study listed 170 or so TCR beta chains as associated with cytomegalovirus. According to a later genetic analysis, donors in an Asian-associated ancestry cluster had fewer N-insertions in productive TCRs than the roughly 670-donor mean. For the cohort, immune exposure information was limited to CMV serostatus. Specific HLA alleles were associated with 16,951 TCR beta sequences at a false discovery rate of 0.05 in a later analysis. A group of highly shared sequence variants was considered likely to be a technical artifact of the sequencing pipeline.

Worth noting for this clone: Its target antigen remains unknown. Compared with germline, one end of the junction differs, possibly owing to a read error.

Sample: PBMCs. The sequence was obtained from a girl aged 2 to 10 in good health and CMV-seronegative.

In nucleotides, the sequence is TGTGCCGGCAGCCAAGCGGCCGGGACTAGACTCGCAGATACGCAGTATTTT. Its protein is CAGSQAAGTRLADTQYF. The chain is made from TRBV4-2 and TRBJ2-3; 8 junctional bases match TRBD2. The CDR3 spans 17 residues, from the cysteine through the phenylalanine. This entry keeps only the CDR3 DNA: 51 bases, framed from base 1. CDR1 is given as LGHNA and CDR2 as YNFKEQ, both from the germline V gene.